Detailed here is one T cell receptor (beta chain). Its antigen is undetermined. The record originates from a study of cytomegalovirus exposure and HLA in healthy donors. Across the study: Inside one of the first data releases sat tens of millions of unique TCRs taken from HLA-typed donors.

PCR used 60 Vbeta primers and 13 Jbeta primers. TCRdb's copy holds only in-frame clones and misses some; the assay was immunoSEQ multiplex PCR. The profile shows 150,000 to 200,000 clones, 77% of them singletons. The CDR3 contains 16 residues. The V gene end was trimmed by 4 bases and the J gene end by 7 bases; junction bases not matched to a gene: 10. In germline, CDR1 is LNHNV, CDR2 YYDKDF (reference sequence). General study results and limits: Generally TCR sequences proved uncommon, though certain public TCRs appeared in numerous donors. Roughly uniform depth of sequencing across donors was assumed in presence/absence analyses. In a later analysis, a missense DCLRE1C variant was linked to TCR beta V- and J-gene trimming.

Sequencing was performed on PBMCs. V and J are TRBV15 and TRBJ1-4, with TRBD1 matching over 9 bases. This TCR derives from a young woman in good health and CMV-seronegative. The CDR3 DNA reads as TGTGCCACCAGCACACGGACACAGGGGGCTGGTGAAAAACTGTTTTTT. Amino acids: CATSTRTQGAGEKLFF. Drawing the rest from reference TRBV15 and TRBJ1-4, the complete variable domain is DAMVIQNPRYQVTQFGKPVTLSCSQTLNHNVMYWYQQKSSQAPKLLFHYYDKDFNNEADTPDNFQSRRPNTSFCFLDIRSPGLGDTAMYLCATSTRTQGAGEKLFFGSGTQLSVL.